Presented here are 9 T cell receptor beta chains from one specimen sequenced in a study of CD8+ T cells in alopecia areata. Treatment of the sample: oral pan-JAK inhibitor, 5-10 mg twice daily. RNA extraction was followed by reverse transcription into cDNA, which acted as the sequencing template. The table came from immunoSEQ multiplex PCR; TCRdb's copy has only in-frame clones and leaves some out. The table records about 220,000 clones, more than 45% of them present only once. This material consisted of CD4+ T cells sorted from blood, taken at week 4, from a patient treated with tofacitinib. Receptors originate from a human donor with alopecia areata.

The CDR3 DNA sequence: TGCAGTGGTGGCAAGGCATATACGCAGTATTTT. This gives the protein CSGGKAYTQYF. The V call is TRBV20-1, the J call TRBJ2-3, with D hard to call. V gave up 7 bases and J gave up 7 bases, with 12 bases separating them. The germline V gene encodes CDR1 DFQATT and CDR2 SNEGSKA (reference sequence). There are 11 residues in the CDR3.

This sequence joins TRBV30 and TRBJ1-1, with D perhaps TRBD1 (5 bases). The V end was cut by 3 bases, the J end by 2 bases, with 10 bases between. The germline gives CDR1 GTSNPN, CDR2 SVGIG (reference sequence). The CDR3 has 13 residues. The CDR3 bases are TGTGCCTGGAGAAATACAGGCAACACTGAAGCTTTCTTT. Translated: CAWRNTGNTEAFF.

This clone was found a few times. This sequence joins TRBV4-3 and TRBJ2-2; D is possibly TRBD1 (7 bases). Trimming left V 6 bases short and J 5 bases short, with 19 bases between. This CDR3 region has 16 residues. Germline assignment: CDR1 LGHNA and CDR2 YSLEER. CDR3: CASREGASTFTGELFF. As DNA, the CDR3 is TGCGCCAGCAGGGAGGGGGCCTCAACGTTTACCGGGGAGCTGTTTTTT.

The chain is built from TRBV2 and TRBJ2-6; 7 bases match TRBD2. The CDR3 contains 15 residues. The junction had 7 bases not matched to a gene; V was cut back by 7 bases and J by 4 bases. Germline V gene data show CDR1 as SNHLY and CDR2 as FYNNEI. The CDR3 protein is CASKEGGNGANVLTF. The CDR3 DNA sequence: TGTGCCAGCAAAGAGGGAGGGAACGGGGCCAACGTCCTGACTTTC.

The table lists this clone with a few counts. Sequence at one end of the junction differs from germline and may be a read error. J is TRBJ2-7 and V is TRBV2; 12 nucleotides agree with TRBD2. Germline CDR1 reads SNHLY; CDR2 reads FYNNEI. The CDR3 extends over 15 amino acids. CDR3 in amino acids: CASREGLAGTYEQYF. CDR3 bases: TGTGCCAGCAGGGAAGGACTAGCGGGGACCTACGAGCAGTACTTC.

This chain connects TRBV5-1 to TRBJ1-2; TRBD1 agrees at 7 bases. CDR3 size: 17 residues. Looked up from germline, CDR1 is SGHRS and CDR2 is YFSETQ. Losses at the gene ends were 0 bases for V and 0 bases for J; bases not matched to a gene: 8. The CDR3 loop is CASSLGDSTSTNYGYTF. The CDR3 nucleotides read TGCGCCAGCAGCTTGGGGGACAGTACCAGCACTAACTATGGCTACACCTTC.

In this sample, this clone turned up a few times. V and J are TRBV29-1 and TRBJ1-2; D uncertain. The CDR3 runs to 11 residues. V lost 4 bases and J lost 2, with 5 bases in between. CDR1 is SQVTM and CDR2 is ANQGSEA in the germline V gene. The CDR3 here is CSVGRNYGYTF. As DNA, the CDR3 is TGCAGCGTTGGGAGAAACTATGGCTACACCTTC. Together with reference TRBV29-1 and TRBJ1-2, the CDR3 gives the full variable domain: SAVISQKPSRDICQRGTSLTIQCQVDSQVTMMFWYRQQPGQSLTLIATANQGSEATYESGFVIDKFPISRPNLTFSTLTVSNMSPEDSSIYLCSVGRNYGYTFGSGTRLTVV.

The rearrangement uses TRBV13 and TRBJ1-1; no definite D call. The CDR3 consists of 13 residues. V lost 3 bases, J lost 0 bases, and 5 bases lay in between. Germline-derived CDR1 and CDR2 are PRHDT and FYEKMQ (reference sequence). CDR3 region: CASSFGLNTEAFF. DNA of the CDR3: TGTGCCAGCAGCTTCGGTCTGAACACTGAAGCTTTCTTT.

The V gene is TRBV7-2, the J gene TRBJ2-5, with D possibly matching TRBD2 (6 bases). Germline CDR1 reads SGHTA; CDR2 reads FQGNSA. V lost 2 bases, J lost 1 base, and 11 bases lay in between. The CDR3 consists of 15 residues. CDR3 nucleotide sequence: TGTGCCAGCAGCTTATATGCGGGGCTCCAAGAGACCCAGTACTTC. Translated: CASSLYAGLQETQYF.